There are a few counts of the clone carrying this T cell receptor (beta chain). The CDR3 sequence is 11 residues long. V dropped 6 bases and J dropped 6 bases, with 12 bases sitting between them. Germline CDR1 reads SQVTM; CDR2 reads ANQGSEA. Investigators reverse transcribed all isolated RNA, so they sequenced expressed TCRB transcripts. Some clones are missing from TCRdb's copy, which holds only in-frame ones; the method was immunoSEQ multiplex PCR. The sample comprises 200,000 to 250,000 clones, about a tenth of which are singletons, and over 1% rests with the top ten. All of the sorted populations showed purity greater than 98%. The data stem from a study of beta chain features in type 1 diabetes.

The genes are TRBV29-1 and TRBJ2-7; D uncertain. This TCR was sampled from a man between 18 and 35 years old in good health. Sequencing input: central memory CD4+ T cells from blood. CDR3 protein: CSVAPSGEQYF. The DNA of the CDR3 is TGCAGCGTCGCCCCTTCGGGCGAGCAGTACTTC.